A single T cell receptor beta chain is shown here with its context. Its antigen remains undetermined. Base-call qualities are not available, and no considerably larger clone is one nucleotide away. Patients with autoimmune disease history or receiving systemic immunosuppression were excluded from the trial. Peripheral blood for TCR sequencing was collected from all dose cohorts at baseline, on cycle 4 day 1, and on cycle 7 day 1. Samples were obtained from an open-label, multicenter, first-in-human phase I dose-escalation trial of ivuxolimab. Adults with locally advanced or metastatic melanoma, renal cell, hepatocellular, or head and neck squamous cell carcinoma were enrolled in the trial. CD4+ and CD8+ T cells were sorted separately from peripheral blood before TCR sequencing. To sequence the TCRbeta CDR3 region, genomic DNA was isolated from the sorted cells. TCRbeta CDR3 regions were sequenced using the immunoSEQ Assay. TCRdb re-hosts the immuneACCESS table, in-frame sequences only. Its copies lack some clones; in the studies checked, an unresolved V gene accounts for under half of them, and the cause for the rest is not known. This sample lists 35,000 to 45,000 clones; about 79% were detected once. In total, the top ten clones hold roughly 24% of the sample.

This sample stems from a study of OX40 agonist ivuxolimab in advanced cancers. Describing the broader study: The costimulatory receptor OX40 (CD134) was targeted by ivuxolimab, a fully human IgG2 agonistic monoclonal antibody. Intravenous ivuxolimab was administered to patients every 2 weeks at six dose levels: 0.01, 0.1, 0.3, 1.5, 3 and 10 mg/kg. Of the approximately 50 patients in dose escalation, about 20 had hepatocellular carcinoma, about 15 had melanoma, 9 had renal cell carcinoma and 9 had head and neck cancer. A male proportion of nearly 85% and a mean age of approximately 60 years, ranging from about 23 to 90, were recorded for the dose-escalation cohort. Patients were allowed to have had prior anti-PD-1, anti-PD-L1 or anti-CTLA-4 therapy, and roughly 40% of the dose-escalation patients had been treated with checkpoint inhibitors. Partial responses occurred in three dose-escalation patients, of whom one had hepatocellular carcinoma and two had cutaneous melanoma. The purpose of peripheral TCRbeta sequencing was to test whether ivuxolimab changed TCR sequence diversity and led to clonal T-cell expansion. The paper reports the monotherapy dose-escalation portion (N of about 54 patients) of the phase I ivuxolimab trial.

What the work shows at the level of the full study, not this receptor alone: Low levels of normalized T-cell clonal expansion were also seen in some patients who did not respond. In partial responders in the 0.1-3.0 mg/kg groups, normalized peripheral clonal expansion was found to be among the lowest, especially among CD8+ T cells. After ivuxolimab, CD8+ T cells had more expanded clones than CD4+ T cells on average. At doses from 0.1 to 3.0 mg/kg, clonal expansion was seen in both CD4+ and CD8+ blood T cells between baseline and week 6. The antigen specificity of the peripheral T cells that underwent clonal expansion was not determined.

The germline V gene sets CDR1 to MNHEY and CDR2 to SVGAGI. From V the trimming removes 8 bases and from J it removes 3 bases, while the gene matches leave 1 base of the junction unaccounted for. The CDR3 has 12 amino acids, counting the end cysteine and phenylalanine. Only the CDR3 portion is preserved as DNA: 36 bases, with reading frame beginning at the first base. This clonotype originated in an adult with an advanced solid tumor such as melanoma, head and neck, liver or kidney cancer. The V gene is TRBV6-5 and the J gene is TRBJ2-1; 7 middle bases align to TRBD2. The specimen was CD4+ or CD8+ T cells sorted from blood, collected in a trial of the OX40 agonist ivuxolimab. The CDR3 reads CASGDYYNEQFF. The nucleotide sequence reads TGTGCCAGCGGGGACTACTACAATGAGCAGTTCTTC.